This TCR beta chain came from a study of beta chain features in type 1 diabetes. General observations from the study: Significant though moderate, a shortening of TCRB CDR3s appeared in all four CD4+ subsets of Type 1 diabetes patients.

Germline V lookup: CDR1 LNHDA, CDR2 SQIVND (reference sequence). Germline trimming cut 6 bases from V and 3 bases from J; bases unmatched to any gene: 11. The CDR3 extends over 17 amino acids. About this clone: The target antigen is unknown.

Isolated RNA was reverse transcribed in full, so expressed TCRB transcripts were sequenced. Some clones are missing from TCRdb's copy, which holds only in-frame ones; the method was immunoSEQ multiplex PCR. The table includes 500,000 to 650,000 clones, 9.5% to 15% detected once. The V call is TRBV19, the J call TRBJ2-3, with 11 positions matching TRBD1. The TCR was taken from a man younger than 45 with type 1 diabetes. The sequencing input was naive CD4+ T cells from blood. The CDR3 DNA sequence: TGTGCCAGTAGGGCCCATCGGACAGGGGGCCGTACAGATACGCAGTATTTT. Residues: CASRAHRTGGRTDTQYF.